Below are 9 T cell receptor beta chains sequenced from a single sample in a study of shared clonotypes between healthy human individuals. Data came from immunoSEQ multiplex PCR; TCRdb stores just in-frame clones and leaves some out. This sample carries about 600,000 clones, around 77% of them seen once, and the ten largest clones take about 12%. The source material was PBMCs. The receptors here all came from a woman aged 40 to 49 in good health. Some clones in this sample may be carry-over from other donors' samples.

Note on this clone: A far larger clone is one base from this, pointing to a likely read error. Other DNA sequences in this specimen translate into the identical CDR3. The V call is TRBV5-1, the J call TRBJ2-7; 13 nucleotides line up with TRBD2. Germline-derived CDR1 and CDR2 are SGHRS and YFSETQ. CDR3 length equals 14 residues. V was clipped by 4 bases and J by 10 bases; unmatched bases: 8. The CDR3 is CASSTSGRAREQYF. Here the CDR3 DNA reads TGCGCCAGCAGCACTAGCGGGAGGGCCAGGGAACAGTACTTC.

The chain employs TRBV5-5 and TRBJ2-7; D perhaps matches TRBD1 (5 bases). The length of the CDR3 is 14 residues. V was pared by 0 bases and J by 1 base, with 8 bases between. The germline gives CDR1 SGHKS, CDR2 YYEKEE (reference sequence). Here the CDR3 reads CASSLVPGSYEQYF. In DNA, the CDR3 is TGTGCCAGCAGCTTGGTGCCAGGGTCCTACGAGCAGTACTTC.

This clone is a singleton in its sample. The CDR3 protein is CASASHRTNSYEQYF. CDR3 DNA: TGTGCCAGCGCTTCCCATCGGACAAATTCCTACGAGCAGTACTTC. V gene TRBV27 combines with J gene TRBJ2-7; tentatively, D is TRBD1 (5 bases). Germline CDR1 reads MNHEY; CDR2 reads SMNVEV (reference sequence). The length of the CDR3 is 15 residues. V was clipped by 8 bases and J by 1 base, with 18 bases between them.

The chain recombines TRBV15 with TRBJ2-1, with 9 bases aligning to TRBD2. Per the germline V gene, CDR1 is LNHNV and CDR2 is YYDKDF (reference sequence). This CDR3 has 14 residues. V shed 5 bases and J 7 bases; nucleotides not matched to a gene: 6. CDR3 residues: CATSVSGSSNEQFF. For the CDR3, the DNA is TGTGCCACCAGCGTTAGCGGGAGCTCGAATGAGCAGTTCTTC. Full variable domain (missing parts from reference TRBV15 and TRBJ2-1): DAMVIQNPRYQVTQFGKPVTLSCSQTLNHNVMYWYQQKSSQAPKLLFHYYDKDFNNEADTPDNFQSRRPNTSFCFLDIRSPGLGDTAMYLCATSVSGSSNEQFFGPGTRLTVL.

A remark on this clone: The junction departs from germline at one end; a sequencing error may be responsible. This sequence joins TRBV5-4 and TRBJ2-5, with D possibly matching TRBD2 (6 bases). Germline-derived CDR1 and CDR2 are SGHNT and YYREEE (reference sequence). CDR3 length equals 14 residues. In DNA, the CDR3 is TGTGCCAGCGGCTTGGAGGGCAGGGTCGAGACCCAGTACTTC. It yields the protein CASGLEGRVETQYF.

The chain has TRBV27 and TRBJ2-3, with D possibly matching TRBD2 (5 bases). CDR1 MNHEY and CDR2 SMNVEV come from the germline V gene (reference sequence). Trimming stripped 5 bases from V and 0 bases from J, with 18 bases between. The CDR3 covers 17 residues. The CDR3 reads CASSPRFDYSSTDTQYF. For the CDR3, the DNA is TGTGCCAGCAGTCCCAGATTCGACTATTCTAGCACAGATACGCAGTATTTT.

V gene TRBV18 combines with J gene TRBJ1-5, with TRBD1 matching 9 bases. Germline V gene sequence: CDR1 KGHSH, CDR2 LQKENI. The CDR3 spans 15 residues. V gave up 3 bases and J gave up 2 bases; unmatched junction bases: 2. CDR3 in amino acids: CASSPGQGGNQPQHF. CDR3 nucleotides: TGTGCCAGCTCACCGGGACAGGGTGGCAATCAGCCCCAGCATTTT.

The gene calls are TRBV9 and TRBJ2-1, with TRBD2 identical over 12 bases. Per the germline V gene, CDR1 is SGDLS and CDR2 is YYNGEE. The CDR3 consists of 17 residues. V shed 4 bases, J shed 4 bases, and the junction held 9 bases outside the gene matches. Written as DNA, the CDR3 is TGTGCCAGCAGCACAACAGGGACTAGCGGGTGGTACAATGAGCAGTTCTTC. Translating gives CASSTTGTSGWYNEQFF.

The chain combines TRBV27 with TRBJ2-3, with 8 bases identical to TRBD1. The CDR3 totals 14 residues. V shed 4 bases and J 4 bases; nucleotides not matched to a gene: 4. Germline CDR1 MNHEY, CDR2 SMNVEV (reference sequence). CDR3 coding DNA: TGTGCCAGCAGTTCAGGACAGGGTCCAGATACGCAGTATTTT. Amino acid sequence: CASSSGQGPDTQYF.